The clone carrying this T cell receptor (beta chain) has a count of ten or more. V was clipped by 0 bases and J by 5 bases, with 16 bases between them. The CDR3 loop spans 15 amino acids. Looked up from germline, CDR1 is DFQATT and CDR2 is SNEGSKA (reference sequence). The study's library attached unique molecular identifiers to single cDNA molecules. TCRdb re-called the RACE reads through MiXCR, storing one row per CDR3 protein. Of under 450,000 distinct CDR3 sequences listed, approximately 5% are singletons. Time point indicated: patch test 1, 2 weeks after DPC sensitization. Treatment reported: therapeutic diphenylcyclopropenone sensitization with weekly scalp DPC. Total RNA came from unfractionated whole blood. The source of the sample is a study of human T cells and chemical hapten exposure.

The input for sequencing was whole blood, taken in connection with sensitization to the hapten diphenylcyclopropenone (DPC). The V and J genes are TRBV20-1 and TRBJ1-1; D remains ambiguous. The sequence derives from a woman aged 50 to 60 with alopecia areata. Some clones in this sample may be carry-over from other donors' samples. The CDR3 loop is CSARDLPSLGTEAFF. CDR3 nucleotides: TGCAGTGCTAGAGATCTTCCCTCATTAGGGACTGAAGCTTTCTTT.